This TCR beta chain was documented in a study of T-cell reconstitution after alpha-beta-depleted transplantation in children. This clonotype was detected only a few times. Researchers prepared the TCRbeta library using unique molecular identifiers, the study reports. MiXCR was run by TCRdb on the PCR reads, yielding one entry per CDR3 protein. The top ten clones hold about 5% of a sample with almost 500,000 distinct CDR3 sequences, around 12% of them seen once. Germline-derived CDR1 and CDR2 are MNHEY and SVGEGT. The CDR3 is 15 residues long. Unmatched junction bases numbered 12, after V lost 7 bases and J lost 4 bases.

The chain couples TRBV6-2 or TRBV6-3 to TRBJ2-7, with 8 bases aligning to TRBD1. Sample: PBMCs from the stem cell graft donor, taken from the stem cell graft. The clonotype was recovered from a human donor who donated a stem cell graft to a child with combined immunodeficiency. CDR3 nucleotides: TGTGCCAGCATCCATTGGAGGACAGGGACTTACGAGCAGTACTTC. Its protein product is CASIHWRTGTYEQYF.